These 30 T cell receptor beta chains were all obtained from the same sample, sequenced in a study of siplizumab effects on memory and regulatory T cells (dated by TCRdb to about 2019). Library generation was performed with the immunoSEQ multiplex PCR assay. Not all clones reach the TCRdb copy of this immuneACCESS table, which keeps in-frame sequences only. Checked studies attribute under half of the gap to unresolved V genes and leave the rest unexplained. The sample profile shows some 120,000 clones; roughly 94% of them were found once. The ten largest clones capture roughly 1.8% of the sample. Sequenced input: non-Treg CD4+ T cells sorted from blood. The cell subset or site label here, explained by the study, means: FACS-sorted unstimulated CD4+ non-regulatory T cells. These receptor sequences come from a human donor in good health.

The CDR3 bases are TGTGCCAGCAGTCCACGGCGCAGGGTCACAGATACGCAGTATTTT. It translates to CASSPRRRVTDTQYF. The chain employs TRBV6-5 and TRBJ2-3; TRBD1 might be the D (5 bases). Germline assignment: CDR1 MNHEY and CDR2 SVGAGI. The CDR3 spans 15 residues. The V and J ends lost 5 bases and 2 bases respectively, with 14 bases between them.

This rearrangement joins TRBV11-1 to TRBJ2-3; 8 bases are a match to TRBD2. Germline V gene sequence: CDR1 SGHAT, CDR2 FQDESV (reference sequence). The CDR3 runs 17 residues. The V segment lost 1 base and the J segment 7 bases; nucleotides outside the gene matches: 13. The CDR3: CASSLDPSRTSSNTQYF. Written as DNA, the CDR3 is TGTGCCAGCAGCTTAGACCCCTCCAGGACTAGCTCAAATACGCAGTATTTT.

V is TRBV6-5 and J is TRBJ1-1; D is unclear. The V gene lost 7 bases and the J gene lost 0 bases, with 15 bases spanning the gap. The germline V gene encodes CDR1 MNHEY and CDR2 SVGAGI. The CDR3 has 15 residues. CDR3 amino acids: CASNINLGMNTEAFF. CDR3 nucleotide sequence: TGTGCCAGCAACATAAATTTAGGTATGAACACTGAAGCTTTCTTT.

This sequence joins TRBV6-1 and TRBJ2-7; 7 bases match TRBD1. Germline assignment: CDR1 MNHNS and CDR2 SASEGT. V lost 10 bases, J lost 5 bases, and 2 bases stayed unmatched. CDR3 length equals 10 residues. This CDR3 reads CATGTDEQYF. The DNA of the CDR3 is TGTGCCACCGGGACAGACGAGCAGTACTTC.

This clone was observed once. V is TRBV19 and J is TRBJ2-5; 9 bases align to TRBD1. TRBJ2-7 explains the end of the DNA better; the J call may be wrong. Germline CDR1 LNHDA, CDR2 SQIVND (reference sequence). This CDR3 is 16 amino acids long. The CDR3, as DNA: TGTGCCAGTAGTGCGGACAGGGGAGTTCGGGCCTACGAGCAGTACTTC. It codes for CASSADRGVRAYEQYF.

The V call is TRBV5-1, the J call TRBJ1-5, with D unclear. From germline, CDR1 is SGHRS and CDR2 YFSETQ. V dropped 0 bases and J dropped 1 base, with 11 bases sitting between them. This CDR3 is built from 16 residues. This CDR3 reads CASSLAEAASNQPQHF. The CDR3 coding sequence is TGCGCCAGCAGCTTGGCCGAGGCGGCAAGCAATCAGCCCCAGCATTTT.

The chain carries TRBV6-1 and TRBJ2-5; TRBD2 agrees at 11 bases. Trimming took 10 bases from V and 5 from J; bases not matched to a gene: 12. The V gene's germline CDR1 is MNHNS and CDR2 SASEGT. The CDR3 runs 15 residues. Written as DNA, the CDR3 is TGTGCCACTAAAACTAGCGGGAGAGGAAAGGAGACCCAGTACTTC. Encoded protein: CATKTSGRGKETQYF.

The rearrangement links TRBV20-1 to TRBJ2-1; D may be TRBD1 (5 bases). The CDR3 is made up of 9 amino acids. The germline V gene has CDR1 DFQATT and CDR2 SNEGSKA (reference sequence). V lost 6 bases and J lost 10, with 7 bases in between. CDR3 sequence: CSAGAEQFF. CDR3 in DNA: TGCAGTGCAGGGGCCGAGCAGTTCTTC.

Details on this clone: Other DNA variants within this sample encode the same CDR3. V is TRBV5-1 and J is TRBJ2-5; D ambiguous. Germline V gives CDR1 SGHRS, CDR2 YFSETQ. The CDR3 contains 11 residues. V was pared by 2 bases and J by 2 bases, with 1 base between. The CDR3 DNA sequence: TGCGCCAGCAGCTTACAAGAGACCCAGTACTTC. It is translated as CASSLQETQYF.

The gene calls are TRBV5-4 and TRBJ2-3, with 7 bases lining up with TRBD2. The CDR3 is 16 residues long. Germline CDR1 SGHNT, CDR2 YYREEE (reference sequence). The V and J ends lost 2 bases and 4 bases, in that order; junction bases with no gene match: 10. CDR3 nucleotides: TGTGCCAGCAGCTTTGGTCTTACTAGCGCCGCAGATACGCAGTATTTT. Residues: CASSFGLTSAADTQYF.

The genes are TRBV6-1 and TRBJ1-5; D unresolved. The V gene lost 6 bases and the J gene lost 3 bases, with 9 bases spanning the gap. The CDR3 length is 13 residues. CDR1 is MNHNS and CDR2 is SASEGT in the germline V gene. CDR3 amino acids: CASSRQNNQPQHF. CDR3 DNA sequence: TGTGCCAGCAGCCGCCAGAACAATCAGCCCCAGCATTTT.

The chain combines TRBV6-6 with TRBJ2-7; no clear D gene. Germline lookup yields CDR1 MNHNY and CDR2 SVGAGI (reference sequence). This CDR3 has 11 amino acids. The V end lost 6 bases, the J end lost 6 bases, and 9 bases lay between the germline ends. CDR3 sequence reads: CASRADGEQYF. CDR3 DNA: TGTGCCAGCAGGGCGGATGGCGAGCAGTACTTC.

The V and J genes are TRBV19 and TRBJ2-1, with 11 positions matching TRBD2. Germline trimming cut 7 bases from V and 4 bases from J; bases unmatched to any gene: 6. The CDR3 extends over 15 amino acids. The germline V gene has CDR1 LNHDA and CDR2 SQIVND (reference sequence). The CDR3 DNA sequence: TGTGCCAGTAAATCCGGGACTAGCGGTTACAATGAGCAGTTCTTC. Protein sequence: CASKSGTSGYNEQFF.

This CDR3 reads CASSQPQGARAFF. In nucleotides, the CDR3 is TGTGCCAGCAGTCAACCTCAGGGGGCAAGAGCTTTCTTT. The chain carries TRBV27 and TRBJ1-1; 8 bases line up with TRBD1. The CDR3 is made up of 13 amino acids. V trimming: 5 bases; J trimming: 10 bases; junction bases outside the gene matches: 9. Germline V CDR1 and CDR2: MNHEY, SMNVEV (reference sequence).

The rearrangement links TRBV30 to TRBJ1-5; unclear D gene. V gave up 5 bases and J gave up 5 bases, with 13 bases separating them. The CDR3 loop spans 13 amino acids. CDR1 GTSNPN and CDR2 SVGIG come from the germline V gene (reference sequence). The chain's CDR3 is CAWGLGGYQPQHF. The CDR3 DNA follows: TGTGCCTGGGGGTTGGGAGGGTATCAGCCCCAGCATTTT. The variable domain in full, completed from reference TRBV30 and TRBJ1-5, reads SQTIHQWPATLVQPVGSPLSLECTVEGTSNPNLYWYRQAAGRGLQLLFYSVGIGQISSEVPQNLSASRPQDRQFILSSKKLLLSDSGFYLCAWGLGGYQPQHFGDGTRLSIL.

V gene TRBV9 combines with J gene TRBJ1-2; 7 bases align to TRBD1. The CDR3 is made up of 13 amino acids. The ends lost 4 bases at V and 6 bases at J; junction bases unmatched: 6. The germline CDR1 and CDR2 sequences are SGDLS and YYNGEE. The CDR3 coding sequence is TGTGCCAGCAGCTACGACAGGGTGGATGGCTACACCTTC. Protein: CASSYDRVDGYTF.

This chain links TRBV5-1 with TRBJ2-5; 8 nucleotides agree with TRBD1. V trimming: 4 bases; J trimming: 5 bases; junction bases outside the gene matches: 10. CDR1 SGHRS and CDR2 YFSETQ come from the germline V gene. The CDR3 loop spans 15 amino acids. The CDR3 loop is CASSIAGGPQETQYF. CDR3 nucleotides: TGCGCCAGCAGCATCGCAGGGGGCCCCCAGGAGACCCAGTACTTC.

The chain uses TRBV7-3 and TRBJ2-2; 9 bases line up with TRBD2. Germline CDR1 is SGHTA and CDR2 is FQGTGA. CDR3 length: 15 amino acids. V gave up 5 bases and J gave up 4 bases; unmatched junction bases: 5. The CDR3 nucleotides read TGTGCCAGCAGCCCCGGGACTAGCCGCACCGGGGAGCTGTTTTTT. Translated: CASSPGTSRTGELFF. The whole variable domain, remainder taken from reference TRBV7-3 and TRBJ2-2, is GAGVSQTPSNKVTEKGKYVELRCDPISGHTALYWYRQSLGQGPEFLIYFQGTGAADDSGLPNDRFFAVRPEGSVSTLKIQRTERGDSAVYLCASSPGTSRTGELFFGEGSRLTVL.

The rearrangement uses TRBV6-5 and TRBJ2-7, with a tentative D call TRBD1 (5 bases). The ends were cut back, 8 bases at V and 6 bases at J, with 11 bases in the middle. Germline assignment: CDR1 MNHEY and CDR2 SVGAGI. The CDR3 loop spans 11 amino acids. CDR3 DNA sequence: TGTGCCAGCCGCAGGGCTTCCGAGCAGTACTTC. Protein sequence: CASRRASEQYF.

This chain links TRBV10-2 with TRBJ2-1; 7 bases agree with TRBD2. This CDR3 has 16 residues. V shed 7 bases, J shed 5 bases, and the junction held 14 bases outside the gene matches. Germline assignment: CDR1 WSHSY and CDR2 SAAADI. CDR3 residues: CASNPWGRARDNEQFF. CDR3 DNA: TGCGCCAGCAACCCCTGGGGGAGGGCGCGGGACAATGAGCAGTTCTTC.

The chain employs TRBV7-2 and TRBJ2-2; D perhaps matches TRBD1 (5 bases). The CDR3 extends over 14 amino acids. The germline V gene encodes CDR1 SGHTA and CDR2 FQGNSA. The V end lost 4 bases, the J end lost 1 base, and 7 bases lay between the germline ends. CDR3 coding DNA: TGTGCCAGCAGCTCTACAGGGAACACCGGGGAGCTGTTTTTT. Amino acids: CASSSTGNTGELFF.

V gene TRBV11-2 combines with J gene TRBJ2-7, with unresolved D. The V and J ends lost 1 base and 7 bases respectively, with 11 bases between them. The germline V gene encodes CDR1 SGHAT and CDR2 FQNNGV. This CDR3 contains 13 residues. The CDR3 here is CASSLVLGFEQYF. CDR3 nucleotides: TGTGCCAGCAGCTTAGTGCTGGGGTTTGAGCAGTACTTC.

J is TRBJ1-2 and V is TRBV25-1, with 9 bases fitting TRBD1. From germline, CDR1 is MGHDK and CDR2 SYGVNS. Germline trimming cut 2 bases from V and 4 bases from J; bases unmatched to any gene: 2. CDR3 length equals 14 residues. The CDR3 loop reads CASSEGTGPYGYTF. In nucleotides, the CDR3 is TGTGCCAGCAGTGAAGGGACAGGGCCCTATGGCTACACCTTC.

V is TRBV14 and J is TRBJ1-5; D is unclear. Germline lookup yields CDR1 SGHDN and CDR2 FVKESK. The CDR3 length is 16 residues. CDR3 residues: CPREIFLNLSNQPQHF. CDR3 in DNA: TGTCCACGGGAGATATTTCTTAACTTAAGCAATCAGCCCCAGCATTTT. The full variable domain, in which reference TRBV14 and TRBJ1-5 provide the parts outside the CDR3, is EAGVTQFPSHSVIEKGQTVTLRCDPISGHDNLYWYRRVMGKEIKFLLHFVKESKQDESGMPNNRFLAERTGGTYSTLKVQPAELEDSGVYFCPREIFLNLSNQPQHFGDGTRLSIL.

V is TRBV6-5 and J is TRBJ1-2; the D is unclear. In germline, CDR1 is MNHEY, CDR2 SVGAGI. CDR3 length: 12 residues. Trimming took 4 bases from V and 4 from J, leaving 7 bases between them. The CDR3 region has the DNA TGTGCCAGCAGTTCGCCGTCCTATGGCTACACCTTC. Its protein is CASSSPSYGYTF.

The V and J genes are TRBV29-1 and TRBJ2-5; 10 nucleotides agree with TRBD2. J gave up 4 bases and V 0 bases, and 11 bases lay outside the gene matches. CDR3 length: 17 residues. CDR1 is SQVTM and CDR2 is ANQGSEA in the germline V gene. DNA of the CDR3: TGCAGCGTTGAAGATCCAAGAGGGACTAGCGAGTTAGAGACCCAGTACTTC. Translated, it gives CSVEDPRGTSELETQYF.

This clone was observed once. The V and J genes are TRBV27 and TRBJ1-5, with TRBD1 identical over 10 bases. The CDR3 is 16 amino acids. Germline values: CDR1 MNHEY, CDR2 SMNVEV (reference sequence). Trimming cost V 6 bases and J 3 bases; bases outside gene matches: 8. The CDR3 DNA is TGTGCCAGCAGAGGGACGGGACAGGGGTTCAATCAGCCCCAGCATTTT. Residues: CASRGTGQGFNQPQHF.

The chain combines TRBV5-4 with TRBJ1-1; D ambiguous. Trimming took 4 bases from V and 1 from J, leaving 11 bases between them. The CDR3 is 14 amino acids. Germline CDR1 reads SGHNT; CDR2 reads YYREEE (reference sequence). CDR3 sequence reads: CASSTLQKNTEAFF. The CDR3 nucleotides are TGTGCCAGCAGCACCTTACAGAAGAACACTGAAGCTTTCTTT. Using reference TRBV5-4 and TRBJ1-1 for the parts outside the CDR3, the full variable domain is ETGVTQSPTHLIKTRGQQVTLRCSSQSGHNTVSWYQQALGQGPQFIFQYYREEENGRGNFPPRFSGLQFPNYSSELNVNALELDDSALYLCASSTLQKNTEAFFGQGTRLTVV.

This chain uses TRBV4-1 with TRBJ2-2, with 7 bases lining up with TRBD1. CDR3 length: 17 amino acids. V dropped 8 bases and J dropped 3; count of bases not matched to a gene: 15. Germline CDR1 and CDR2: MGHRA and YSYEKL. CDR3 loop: CASRSSGRGSDTGELFF. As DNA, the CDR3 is TGCGCCAGCCGTTCCTCGGGCAGGGGGTCGGACACCGGGGAGCTGTTTTTT.

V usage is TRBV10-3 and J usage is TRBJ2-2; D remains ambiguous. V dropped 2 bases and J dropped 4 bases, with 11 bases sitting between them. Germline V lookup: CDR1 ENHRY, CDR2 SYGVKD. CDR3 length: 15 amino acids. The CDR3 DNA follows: TGTGCCATCAGTGAGACACTGATGGGCACCGGGGAGCTGTTTTTT. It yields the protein CAISETLMGTGELFF.